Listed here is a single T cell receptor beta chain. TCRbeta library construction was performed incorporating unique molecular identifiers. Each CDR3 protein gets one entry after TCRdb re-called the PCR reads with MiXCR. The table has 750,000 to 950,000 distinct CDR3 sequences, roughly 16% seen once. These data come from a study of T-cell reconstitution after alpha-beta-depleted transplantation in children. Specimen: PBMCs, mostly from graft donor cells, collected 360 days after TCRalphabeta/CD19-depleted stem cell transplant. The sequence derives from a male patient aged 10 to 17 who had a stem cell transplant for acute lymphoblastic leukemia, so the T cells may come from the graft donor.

The CDR3 loop is CASSDGTEDPGGYEQYF. Written as DNA, the CDR3 is TGTGCCAGCAGCGACGGGACAGAAGACCCCGGCGGGTACGAGCAGTACTTC. The chain joins TRBV9 to TRBJ2-7, with TRBD1 matching over 7 bases. Germline CDR1 is SGDLS and CDR2 is YYNGEE. The CDR3 runs 17 residues. V trimming: 3 bases; J trimming: 4 bases; junction bases outside the gene matches: 16.